These 15 T cell receptor beta chains share one sample of origin, sequenced in a study of shared clonotypes between healthy human individuals (dated by TCRdb to the early 2020s). The method was the immunoSEQ multiplex PCR assay. This immuneACCESS table, as held by TCRdb, lists in-frame sequences with V and J called but not all clones. Of the missing ones, under half trace to an unresolved V gene in checked studies; the others have no known cause. The sample records 2 million to 2.5 million clones, around 95% of which are singletons. The top ten hold around 0.13% of the sample. Sequenced input: naive CD4+ T cells sorted from blood. The sample's cell subset or site label, decoded: CD45RA+ positively selected. These TCRs come from a man between 18 and 35 years old in good health.

In regard to this clone: This sample also contains other DNA sequences that code for the same CDR3. This sequence joins TRBV10-1 and TRBJ2-5; either TRBD1 or TRBD2 may fit D (5 bases each). The CDR3 runs to 14 residues. Trimming shortened V by 3 bases and J by 2 bases, and 10 bases separated the two germline ends. Germline CDR1 reads WNHNN; CDR2 reads SYGVQD (reference sequence). The CDR3: CASSDGTAQETQYF. The CDR3 DNA follows: TGCGCCAGCAGTGATGGGACCGCTCAAGAGACCCAGTACTTC.

The J gene is TRBJ2-3, the V gene TRBV28, with 11 bases matching TRBD2. Per the germline V gene, CDR1 is MDHEN and CDR2 is SYDVKM. This CDR3 is built from 16 residues. The junction had 5 bases not matched to a gene; V was cut back by 5 bases and J by 1 base. As DNA, the CDR3 is TGTGCCAGCAGTCCCTTAGCGGGGGGGGGCACAGATACGCAGTATTTT. It translates to CASSPLAGGGTDTQYF.

This clone has a single count. The CDR3 nucleotides are TGTGCCAGCAGCTTGGAGGGGGACACAAATCAGCCCCAGCATTTT. This encodes CASSLEGDTNQPQHF. V is TRBV5-8 and J is TRBJ1-5, with D perhaps TRBD1 (6 bases). The CDR3 is 15 residues long. Germline loops: CDR1 SGHTS, CDR2 YDEGEE. The V and J ends lost 0 bases and 4 bases respectively, with 11 bases between them.

V and J are TRBV6-1 and TRBJ2-3, with 10 bases lining up with TRBD1. This CDR3 is 14 amino acids long. Germline V gene sequence: CDR1 MNHNS, CDR2 SASEGT. V lost 4 bases to trimming and J lost 5 bases; unmatched junction nucleotides: 3. The CDR3 coding sequence is TGTGCCAGCAGTGCGGGGGACAGGGGAGATACGCAGTATTTT. Translation: CASSAGDRGDTQYF.

V is TRBV6-5 and J is TRBJ2-1; 8 nucleotides align to TRBD2. The germline gives CDR1 MNHEY, CDR2 SVGAGI. With 2 bases clipped from V and 7 bases from J, the junction kept 4 bases outside the gene matches. The CDR3 runs 14 residues. The CDR3 nucleotides are TGTGCCAGCAGTTACAGCGGGAGTCGAAATGAGCAGTTCTTC. This sequence encodes CASSYSGSRNEQFF.

The chain couples TRBV9 to TRBJ2-7; D is perhaps TRBD1 (6 bases). CDR3 length: 14 amino acids. CDR1 SGDLS and CDR2 YYNGEE come from the germline V gene. V lost 2 bases, J lost 2 bases, and 11 bases lay in between. CDR3 in amino acids: CASSVGQSAYEQYF. In DNA form, the CDR3 reads TGTGCCAGCAGCGTCGGACAGTCGGCCTACGAGCAGTACTTC. The complete variable domain, with remaining parts taken from reference TRBV9 and TRBJ2-7, reads DSGVTQTPKHLITATGQRVTLRCSPRSGDLSVYWYQQSLDQGLQFLIQYYNGEERAKGNILERFSAQQFPDLHSELNLSSLELGDSALYFCASSVGQSAYEQYFGPGTRLTVT.

The chain joins TRBV18 to TRBJ2-2; D call uncertain. V was pared by 2 bases and J by 1 base, with 8 bases between. CDR1 is KGHSH and CDR2 is LQKENI in the germline V gene. The CDR3 totals 15 residues. The CDR3 here is CASSPEVMNTGELFF. CDR3 bases: TGTGCCAGCTCACCAGAGGTCATGAACACCGGGGAGCTGTTTTTT.

The chain links TRBV9 to TRBJ2-2; no clear D. V was trimmed by 2 bases and J by 7 bases, leaving 15 bases between them. The CDR3 runs 15 residues. Germline V gene sequence: CDR1 SGDLS, CDR2 YYNGEE. The CDR3 protein is CASSVLSASGGELFF. The CDR3 bases are TGTGCCAGCAGCGTCCTCTCCGCCTCTGGCGGGGAGCTGTTTTTT. Full variable domain (missing parts from reference TRBV9 and TRBJ2-2): DSGVTQTPKHLITATGQRVTLRCSPRSGDLSVYWYQQSLDQGLQFLIQYYNGEERAKGNILERFSAQQFPDLHSELNLSSLELGDSALYFCASSVLSASGGELFFGEGSRLTVL.

The V gene is TRBV5-5, the J gene TRBJ2-3, with TRBD2 matching 9 bases. The germline gives CDR1 SGHKS, CDR2 YYEKEE (reference sequence). This CDR3 spans 15 amino acids. Germline trimming cut 4 bases from V and 6 bases from J; bases unmatched to any gene: 9. The CDR3 coding sequence is TGTGCCAGCAGCGTGAGGATAGCGGGAGTGGATACGCAGTATTTT. Amino acid sequence: CASSVRIAGVDTQYF.

About this clone itself: Other DNA sequences within the sample encode an identical CDR3. J is TRBJ1-2 and V is TRBV28; 10 bases are shared with TRBD1. The CDR3 contains 13 residues. Trimming removed 6 bases from V and 5 bases from J; junction bases left unmatched: 3. Germline lookup yields CDR1 MDHEN and CDR2 SYDVKM. The CDR3 is CASSLGQGYGYTF. DNA for the CDR3: TGTGCCAGCAGCCTGGGACAGGGGTATGGCTACACCTTC.

The V and J genes are TRBV6-6 and TRBJ2-1; TRBD1 is a possible D gene (5 bases). Germline lookup yields CDR1 MNHNY and CDR2 SVGAGI (reference sequence). Trimming cost V 0 bases and J 0 bases, with 9 bases left between them. The CDR3 runs to 16 residues. CDR3 loop: CASSYSSQGSYNEQFF. DNA of the CDR3: TGTGCCAGCAGTTACTCTTCCCAGGGCTCCTACAATGAGCAGTTCTTC.

This clone appeared a single time. The chain has TRBV6-1 and TRBJ1-1, with D possibly being TRBD1 (6 bases). V shed 7 bases and J shed 6 bases, with 12 bases lying between them. In germline, CDR1 is MNHNS, CDR2 SASEGT. The CDR3 consists of 12 residues. CDR3 DNA sequence: TGTGCCAGCAAAACAGGGAAGGCTGAAGCTTTCTTT. Translated, it gives CASKTGKAEAFF.

The chain employs TRBV18 and TRBJ2-5; 8 bases are a match to TRBD1. Trimming took 0 bases from V and 5 from J; bases not matched to a gene: 5. In germline, CDR1 is KGHSH, CDR2 LQKENI. CDR3 length: 15 residues. The CDR3, as DNA: TGTGCCAGCTCACCACCCCGGACAGGGTTGGAGACCCAGTACTTC. It specifies CASSPPRTGLETQYF.

The genes are TRBV10-1 and TRBJ1-1; TRBD1 agrees at 8 bases. Germline V gene lookup returns CDR1 WNHNN and CDR2 SYGVQD (reference sequence). This CDR3 has 14 amino acids. V gave up 11 bases and J gave up 1 base; unmatched junction bases: 9. CDR3 sequence (DNA): TGCGCCTCCAGTCGGGGGACAGGGAACACTGAAGCTTTCTTT. This translates into CASSRGTGNTEAFF.

For this clone: Other nucleotide sequences from this sample produce the same CDR3. V gene TRBV28 combines with J gene TRBJ2-7; D is unresolved. Per germline, CDR1 MDHEN and CDR2 SYDVKM. V was trimmed by 1 base and J by 3 bases, leaving 7 bases between them. This CDR3 contains 13 residues. The CDR3 is CASSLSPSYEQYF. CDR3 nucleotide sequence: TGTGCCAGCAGTTTATCTCCCAGCTACGAGCAGTACTTC.